The source of this TCR beta chain is a study of blood T cell repertoires in COVID-19. Turning to the study itself: Samples taken during acute and convalescent COVID-19 were collected in the United States, Italy and Spain.

Original methodology: Estimated nucleated cell counts came from reference gene primer amplification. Generated by immunoSEQ multiplex PCR, the TCRdb table keeps only in-frame clones and is missing some. That table supplies the V and J calls and clone size; D and trimming were determined from the DNA. This sample has some 180,000 clones; 85% to 90% occur once, and the top ten carry approximately 6.2%. The CDR3 length is 15 residues. Per the germline V gene, CDR1 is SGHRS and CDR2 is YFSETQ. Assignment of participants to cohorts was predicated upon participant-reported clinical history. Cohort 3 donors counted as recovered after two negative PCRs, clearance, or resolved symptoms. With regard to this clone: One end of the junction fails to match germline, which may point to a read error.

This TCR came from a man aged 40-49 years who had recovered from COVID-19. Sample: PBMCs or T cells enriched from blood (not recorded which). This chain connects TRBV5-1 to TRBJ2-3; 11 bases align to TRBD2. This CDR3 is CASGLGLAAKDTQYF. As DNA, the CDR3 is TGCGCCAGCGGCTTGGGACTAGCGGCAAAAGATACGCAGTATTTT.